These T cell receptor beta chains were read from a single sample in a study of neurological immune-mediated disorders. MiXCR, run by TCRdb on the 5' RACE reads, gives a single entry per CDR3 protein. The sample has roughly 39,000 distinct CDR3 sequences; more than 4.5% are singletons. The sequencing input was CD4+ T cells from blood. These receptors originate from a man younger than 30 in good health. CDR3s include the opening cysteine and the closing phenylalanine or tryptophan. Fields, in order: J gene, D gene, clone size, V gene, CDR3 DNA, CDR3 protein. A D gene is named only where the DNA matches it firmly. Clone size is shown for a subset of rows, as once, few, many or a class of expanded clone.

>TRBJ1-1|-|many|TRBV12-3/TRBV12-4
TGTGCCAGCAGTTTCCGACAGTACAACACTGAAGCTTTCTTT
CASSFRQYNTEAFF
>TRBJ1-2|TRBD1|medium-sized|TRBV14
TGTGCCAGCGGCTGGACAGGAGAAGGCTACACCTTC
CASGWTGEGYTF
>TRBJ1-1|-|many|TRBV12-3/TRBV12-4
TGTGCCAGCAGTTTTTTATCCAGCACTGAAGCTTTCTTT
CASSFLSSTEAFF
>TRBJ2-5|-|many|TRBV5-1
TGCGCCAGCAGCTTGGGAGGGGCTGAGATCGAGACCCAGTACTTC
CASSLGGAEIETQYF
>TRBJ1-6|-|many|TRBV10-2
TGCGCCAGCAGCAACACCCACGGGGAGTCACCCCTCCACTTT
CASSNTHGESPLHF
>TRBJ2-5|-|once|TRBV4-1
TGCGCCAGCAGCCGGCACGGGACGCAAGAGACCCAGTACTTC
CASSRHGTQETQYF
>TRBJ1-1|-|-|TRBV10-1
TGCGCCAGCAGTGAGGGGGGGGCGAGACCCAAGGTCGCTGAAGCTTTCTTT
CASSEGGARPKVAEAFF
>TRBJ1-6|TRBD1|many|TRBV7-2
TGTGCCAGCAGCGGCCAGGGGGCGCCTAATTCACCCCTCCACTTT
CASSGQGAPNSPLHF
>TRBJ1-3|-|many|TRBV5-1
TGCGCCAGCAGTCGGACAGCAACCTCTGGAAACACCATATATTTT
CASSRTATSGNTIYF
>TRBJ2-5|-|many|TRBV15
TGTGCCACCAGCAGAGATAGGGGAGAGACCCAGTACTTC
CATSRDRGETQYF
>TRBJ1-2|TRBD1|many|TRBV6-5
TGTGCCAGCAGTTACCAGGGGGCTGGCTATGGCTACACCTTC
CASSYQGAGYGYTF
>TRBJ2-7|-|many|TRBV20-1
TGCAGTGCTAGTCGACCGCAGGTTTACGGCGAGCAGTACTTC
CSASRPQVYGEQYF
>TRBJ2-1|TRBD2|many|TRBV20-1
TGCAGTGCTAGAAGGCTAGCGGGGGAATTTTATGTTCGGGATGAGCAGTTCTTC
CSARRLAGEFYVRDEQFF
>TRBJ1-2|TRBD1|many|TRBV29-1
TGCAGCGTTGCCCCCAGGGGGCTAGCTAACTATGGCTACACCTTC
CSVAPRGLANYGYTF
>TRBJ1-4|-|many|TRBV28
TGTGCCAGCAGTTCGCACCAGCTAAATGAAAAACTGTTTTTT
CASSSHQLNEKLFF
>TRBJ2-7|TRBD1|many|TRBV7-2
TGTGCCAGCAGCCCCGGGGGGACAGGGGGTTACGAGCAGTACTTC
CASSPGGTGGYEQYF
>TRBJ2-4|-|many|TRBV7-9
TGTGCCAGCAGCTTAGGCGCCGGTCGGGGGTGTCAAGGTGGTGTAGCCAAAAACATTCAGTACTTC
CASSLGAGRGCQGGVAKNIQYF
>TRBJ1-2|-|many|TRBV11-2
TGTGCCAGCAGCTTATACCCCCAGGGAGGCCCACATAACTATGGCTACACCTTC
CASSLYPQGGPHNYGYTF
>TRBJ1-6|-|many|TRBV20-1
TGCAGTGCTGCGCGGACTCATCACAATTCACCCCTCCACTTT
CSAARTHHNSPLHF
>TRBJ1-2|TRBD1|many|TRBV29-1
TGCAGCGTCGATCCAGGGGGTAGCTATGGCTACACCTTC
CSVDPGGSYGYTF
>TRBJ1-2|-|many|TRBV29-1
TGCAGCGTTGGCACGCTGGTTGCTAACTATGGCTACACCTTC
CSVGTLVANYGYTF
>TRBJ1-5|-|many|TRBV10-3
TGTGCCATCAGTGAGTCAAGATTTTCCACGAGCAATCAGCCCCAGCATTTT
CAISESRFSTSNQPQHF
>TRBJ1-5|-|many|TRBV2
TGTGCCAGCAGGGCAGTTACTCAGCCCCAGCATTTT
CASRAVTQPQHF
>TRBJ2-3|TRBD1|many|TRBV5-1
TGCGCCAGCAGAAGGGACAGGGGGCTTGGAGATACGCAGTATTTT
CASRRDRGLGDTQYF
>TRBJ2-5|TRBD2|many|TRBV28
TGTGCCAGCAGTTCTCCTAGCGGGGGCCAAGAGACCCAGTACTTC
CASSSPSGGQETQYF
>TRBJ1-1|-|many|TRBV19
TGTGCCAGTACCGCGCAGCCGAATAAGGCTTTCTTT
CASTAQPNKAFF
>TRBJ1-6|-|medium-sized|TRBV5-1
TGCGCCAGCAGCGAGTTGACGGGACGCAATTCACCCCTCCACTTT
CASSELTGRNSPLHF